This entry is about one TCR beta chain. This clonotype has more than one count but fewer than ten. Its antigen specificity is not known. Qualities for individual bases were not recorded, and no much larger clone is one base off. The sample comes from a study of CD8 T cells in ankylosing spondylitis (dated by TCRdb to about 2017). With respect to the entire study: T cell receptor beta repertoires were profiled in healthy donors and ankylosing spondylitis patients so that disease-linked TCR variants could be found. In total, the full study cohort was made up of some 100 healthy donors and 25 ankylosing spondylitis patients. Peripheral blood samples were taken, and synovial fluid was additionally collected from ankylosing spondylitis patients.

These reads were obtained on an Illumina HiSeq 2500. Quantitative 5'-RACE with molecular barcodes was the method used to prepare the TCR beta libraries. In the original analysis: A new computational method, built on a probabilistic model of VDJ rearrangement, was used to identify disease-linked TCR variants. TCRdb applied fastp at Q25 and MiXCR to the public reads, then kept only in-frame beta chains. Each entry merges the rows of one CDR3 protein and shows their most common DNA and genes. TCRdb, not the original authors, processed these V and J calls. In all, the sample holds just under 350,000 distinct CDR3 sequences, and 14% to 15% of those were seen once. The ten biggest clones cover 0.85% to 1.4% of the sample. What the work shows at the level of the full study, not this receptor alone: Some of the motif variants had been reported before in the synovial fluid and blood of reactive arthritis patients, a finding that suggests common disease-initiation mechanisms. The disease-linked clones were reported as significantly enriched in matched synovial fluid samples from ankylosing spondylitis patients. The disease-linked clones had a CD8+ phenotype and were found at relatively low frequencies in peripheral blood. A TCR beta motif made up of about eight highly homologous amino acid variants appeared to be characteristic of blood from ankylosing spondylitis patients.

Deletion took 0 bases off V and 9 bases off J, with a span of 11 bases between the germline ends. Its CDR3 holds 14 amino acids, cysteine through phenylalanine. CDR3 DNA only is kept here, 42 bases in frame from base 1. From the germline V gene (reference sequence), CDR1 is LNHDA and CDR2 is SQIVND. The sequence came from a male donor with ankylosing spondylitis or in good health (not recorded which). This sequence uses TRBV19 and TRBJ2-2; TRBD1 might be the D gene, on 6 matching bases. The sample comprised blood, either unsorted or a sorted T cell fraction (not recorded which). The CDR3: CASSIDGGHRELFF. Read as DNA, the sequence is TGTGCCAGTAGTATAGATGGGGGACACCGGGAGCTGTTTTTT. Extended through the reference TRBV19 and TRBJ2-2 proteins, this CDR3 yields the full variable domain: DGGITQSPKYLFRKEGQNVTLSCEQNLNHDAMYWYRQDPGQGLRLIYYSQIVNDFQKGDIAEGYSVSREKKESFPLTVTSAQKNPTAFYLCASSIDGGHRELFFGEGSRLTVL.